The sequence of this T cell receptor (beta chain) was determined in a study of CD8 T cells in Susac syndrome. The RNA, about 0.5 to 1 ug, was put through reverse transcription using random hexamers. TCRdb redid the calling of the immunoSEQ multiplex PCR reads with MiXCR, one entry per CDR3 protein. The sample has about 150,000 distinct CDR3 sequences, nearly 97% seen once. Germline assignment: CDR1 SGHRS and CDR2 YFSETQ. With 4 bases removed from V and 6 bases from J, the gap between germline ends came to 17 bases. This CDR3 is 14 amino acids long. TCR beta was sequenced from blood CD8+ and CD4+ T cells. Through negative isolation, CD4+ and CD8+ T cells were obtained, while TEMRA cells were enriched using FACS.

This TCR was recovered from a human donor with multiple sclerosis. This rearrangement joins TRBV5-1 to TRBJ2-7; no reliable D call. The sequenced material came from CD8+ T cells from PBMCs. CDR3 region: CASSPTITLGEQYF. CDR3 nucleotide sequence: TGCGCCAGCAGCCCCACTATAACACTGGGCGAGCAGTACTTC. The variable domain in full, completed from reference TRBV5-1 and TRBJ2-7, reads KAGVTQTPRYLIKTRGQQVTLSCSPISGHRSVSWYQQTPGQGLQFLFEYFSETQRNKGNFPGRFSGRQFSNSRSEMNVSTLELGDSALYLCASSPTITLGEQYFGPGTRLTVT.